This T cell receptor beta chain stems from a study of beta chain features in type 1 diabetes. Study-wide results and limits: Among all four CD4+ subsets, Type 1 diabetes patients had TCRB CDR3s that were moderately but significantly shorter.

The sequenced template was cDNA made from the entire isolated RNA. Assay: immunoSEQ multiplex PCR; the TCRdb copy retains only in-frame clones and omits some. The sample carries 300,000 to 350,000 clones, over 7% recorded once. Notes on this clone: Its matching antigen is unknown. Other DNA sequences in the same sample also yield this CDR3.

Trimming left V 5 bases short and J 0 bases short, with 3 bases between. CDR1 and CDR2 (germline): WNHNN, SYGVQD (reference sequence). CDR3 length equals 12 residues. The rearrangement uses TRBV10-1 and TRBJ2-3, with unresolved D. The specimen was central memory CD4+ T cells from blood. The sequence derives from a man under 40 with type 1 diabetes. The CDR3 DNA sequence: TGCGCCAGCAGTCCTAGCACAGATACGCAGTATTTT. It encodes CASSPSTDTQYF.